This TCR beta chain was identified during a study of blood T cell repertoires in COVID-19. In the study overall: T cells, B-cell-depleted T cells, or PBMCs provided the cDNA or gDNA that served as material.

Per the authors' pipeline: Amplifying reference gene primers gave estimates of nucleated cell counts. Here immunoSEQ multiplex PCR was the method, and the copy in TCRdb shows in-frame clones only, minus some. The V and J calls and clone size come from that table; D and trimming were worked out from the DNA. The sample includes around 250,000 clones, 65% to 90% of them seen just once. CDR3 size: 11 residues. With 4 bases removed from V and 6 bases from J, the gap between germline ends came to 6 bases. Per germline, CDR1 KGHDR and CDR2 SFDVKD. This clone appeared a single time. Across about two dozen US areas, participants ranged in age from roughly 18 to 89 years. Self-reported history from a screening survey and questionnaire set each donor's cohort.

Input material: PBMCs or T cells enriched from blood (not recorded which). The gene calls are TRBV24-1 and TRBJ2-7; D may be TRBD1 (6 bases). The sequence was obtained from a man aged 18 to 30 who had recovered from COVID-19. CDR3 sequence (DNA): TGTGCCACCAGTGAAGGGGGCGAGCAGTACTTC. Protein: CATSEGGEQYF.